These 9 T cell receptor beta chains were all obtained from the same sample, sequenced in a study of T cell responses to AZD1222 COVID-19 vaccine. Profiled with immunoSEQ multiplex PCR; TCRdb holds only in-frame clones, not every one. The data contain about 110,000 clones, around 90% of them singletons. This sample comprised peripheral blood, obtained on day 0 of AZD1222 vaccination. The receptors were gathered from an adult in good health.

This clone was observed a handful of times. CDR3 amino acids: CASSPTGGPVGSNQPQHF. The CDR3 nucleotides are TGCGCCAGCAGCCCCACAGGGGGCCCGGTCGGTAGCAATCAGCCCCAGCATTTT. This chain links TRBV5-1 with TRBJ1-5; 9 nucleotides align to TRBD1. Germline CDR1 reads SGHRS; CDR2 reads YFSETQ. With V trimmed by 4 bases and J by 0 bases, 11 bases remained unmatched. This CDR3 contains 18 residues.

In DNA, the CDR3 is TGTGCCAGCAGTGAAGCGCGTCCCACAGATACGCAGTATTTT. Translation: CASSEARPTDTQYF. V is TRBV6-1 and J is TRBJ2-3; D uncertain. CDR1 and CDR2 (germline): MNHNS, SASEGT. This CDR3 comprises 14 residues. Trimming shortened V by 0 bases and J by 2 bases, and 6 bases separated the two germline ends.

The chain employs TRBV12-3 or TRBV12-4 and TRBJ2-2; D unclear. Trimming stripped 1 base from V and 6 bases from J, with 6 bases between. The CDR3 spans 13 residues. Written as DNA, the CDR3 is TGTGCCAGCAGTTTAGAGGGTGCCGGGGAGCTGTTTTTT. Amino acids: CASSLEGAGELFF.

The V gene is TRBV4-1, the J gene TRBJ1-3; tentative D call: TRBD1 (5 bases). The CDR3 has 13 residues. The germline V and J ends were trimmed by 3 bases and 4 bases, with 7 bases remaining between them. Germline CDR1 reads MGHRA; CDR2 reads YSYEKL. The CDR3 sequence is CASSQPGGNTIYF. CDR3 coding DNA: TGCGCCAGCAGCCAGCCAGGGGGAAACACCATATATTTT.

The CDR3 region has the DNA TGTGCCAGCAGCTTAGATCGAGCGGGGAGCCCAGTGAATGAGCAGTTCTTC. It yields the protein CASSLDRAGSPVNEQFF. The chain couples TRBV11-2 to TRBJ2-1; 7 nucleotides line up with TRBD2. Unmatched junction bases numbered 12, after V lost 0 bases and J lost 7 bases. Germline V gene data show CDR1 as SGHAT and CDR2 as FQNNGV. This CDR3 region has 17 residues.

In DNA form, the CDR3 reads TGTGCCAGCGGGGCGCAGATGAACACTGAAGCTTTCTTT. Translated: CASGAQMNTEAFF. V and J are TRBV3-1 (or the pseudogene TRBV3-2) and TRBJ1-1, with D tentatively TRBD1 (5 bases). The CDR3 is 13 residues long. The V end lost 8 bases, the J end lost 0 bases, and 10 bases lay between the germline ends. In germline, CDR1 is LGHDT, CDR2 YNNKEL (reference sequence).

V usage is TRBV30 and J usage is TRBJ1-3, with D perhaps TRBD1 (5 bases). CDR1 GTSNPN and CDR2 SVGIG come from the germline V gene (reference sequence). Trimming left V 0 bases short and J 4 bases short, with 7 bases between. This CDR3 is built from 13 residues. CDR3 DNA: TGTGCCTGGAGTGTACAGGTGGGAAACACCATATATTTT. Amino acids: CAWSVQVGNTIYF.

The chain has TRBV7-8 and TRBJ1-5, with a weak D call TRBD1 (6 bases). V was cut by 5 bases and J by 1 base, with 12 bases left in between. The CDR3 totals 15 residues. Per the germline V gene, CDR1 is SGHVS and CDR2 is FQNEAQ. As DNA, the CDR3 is TGTGCCAGCAGCAAGGGGGGAATCAGCAATCAGCCCCAGCATTTT. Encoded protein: CASSKGGISNQPQHF.

This CDR3 is CASSLYRGSGEQYF. CDR3 DNA sequence: TGTGCCAGCAGTTTATACAGGGGATCAGGGGAGCAGTACTTC. The rearrangement joins TRBV27 to TRBJ2-7, with 7 bases lining up with TRBD1. The CDR3 is 14 amino acids. The junction had 7 bases not matched to a gene; V was cut back by 1 base and J by 7 bases. Germline V CDR1 and CDR2: MNHEY, SMNVEV (reference sequence).